The clone carrying this T cell receptor (beta chain) was seen many times. MiXCR, applied by TCRdb to the multiplex PCR reads, yields one record per CDR3 protein. The repertoire has about 140,000 distinct CDR3 sequences, approximately 20% of them found once; the top ten carry around 2.7%. CDR3 length equals 15 residues. Trimming stripped 1 base from V and 1 base from J, with 10 bases between. Per germline, CDR1 SGHVS and CDR2 FNYEAQ. This sample is drawn from a study of breast tumors, draining lymph nodes, adjacent tissues. The lymph nodes were axillary draining lymph nodes from breast cancer patients.

This TCR derives from a female donor with breast cancer. Some clones in this sample may be carry-over from other donors' samples. This chain uses TRBV7-6 with TRBJ2-5, with D perhaps matching TRBD1 (6 bases). Sequenced: axillary lymph node tissue. The CDR3 sequence is CASSLDRAVQETQYF. Written as DNA, the CDR3 is TGTGCCAGCAGCTTAGACAGGGCGGTCCAAGAGACCCAGTACTTC.